This T cell receptor (beta chain) was profiled in a study of blood T cell repertoires in COVID-19. The assay was immunoSEQ multiplex PCR, and TCRdb's table has in-frame clones only and misses some. The sample has 200,000 to 300,000 clones, around nine tenths seen once; the top ten hold just under 2%. The CDR3 is 16 residues long. The J segment lost 4 bases and the V segment lost 5 bases, leaving 8 bases of the junction unmatched. In germline, CDR1 is WNHNN, CDR2 SYGVQD (reference sequence). The receptor comes from a man younger than 40 with active or convalescent COVID-19. The sequencing sample was made of peripheral blood. V gene TRBV10-1 combines with J gene TRBJ2-1; TRBD2 matches at 10 bases. The CDR3: CASSPTGTSAYNEQFF. Written as DNA, the CDR3 is TGCGCCAGCAGTCCGACCGGGACTAGCGCGTACAATGAGCAGTTCTTC.